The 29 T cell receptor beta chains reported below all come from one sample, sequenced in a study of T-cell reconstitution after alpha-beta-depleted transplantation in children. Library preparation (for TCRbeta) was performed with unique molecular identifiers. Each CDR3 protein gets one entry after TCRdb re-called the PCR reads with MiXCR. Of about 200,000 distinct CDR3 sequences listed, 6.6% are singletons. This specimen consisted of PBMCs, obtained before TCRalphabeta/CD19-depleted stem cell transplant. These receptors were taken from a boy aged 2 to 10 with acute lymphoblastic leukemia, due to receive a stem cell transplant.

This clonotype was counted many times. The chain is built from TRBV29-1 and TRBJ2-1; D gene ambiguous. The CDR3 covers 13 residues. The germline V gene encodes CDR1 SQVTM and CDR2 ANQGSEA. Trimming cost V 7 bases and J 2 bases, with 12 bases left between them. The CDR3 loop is CSAGSVAYNEQFF. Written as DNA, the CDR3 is TGCAGCGCTGGCTCAGTCGCCTACAATGAGCAGTTCTTC.

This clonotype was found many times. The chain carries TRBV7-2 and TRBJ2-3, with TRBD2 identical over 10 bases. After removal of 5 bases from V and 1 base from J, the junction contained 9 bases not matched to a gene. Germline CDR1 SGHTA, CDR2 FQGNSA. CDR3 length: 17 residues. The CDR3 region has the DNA TGTGCCAGCAGCCTGGGCTCACTAGCGGGGCGCACAGATACGCAGTATTTT. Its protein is CASSLGSLAGRTDTQYF.

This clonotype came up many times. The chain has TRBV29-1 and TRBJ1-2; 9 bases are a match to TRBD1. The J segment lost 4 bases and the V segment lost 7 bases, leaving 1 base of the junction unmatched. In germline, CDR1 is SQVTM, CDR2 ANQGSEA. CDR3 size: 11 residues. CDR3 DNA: TGCAGCGAGGGACAGGGCTATGGCTACACCTTC. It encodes CSEGQGYGYTF.

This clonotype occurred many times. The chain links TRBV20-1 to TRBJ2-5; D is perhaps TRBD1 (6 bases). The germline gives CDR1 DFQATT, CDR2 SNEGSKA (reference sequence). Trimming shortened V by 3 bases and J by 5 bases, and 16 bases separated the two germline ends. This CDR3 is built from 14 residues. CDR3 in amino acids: CSARGSQGAETQYF. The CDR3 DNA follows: TGCAGTGCTAGGGGGTCACAGGGAGCTGAGACCCAGTACTTC.

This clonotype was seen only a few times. The CDR3 reads CASKARVTGELFF. CDR3 coding DNA: TGTGCCAGCAAAGCCCGGGTGACCGGGGAGCTGTTTTTT. The chain couples TRBV6-1 to TRBJ2-2; no clear D gene. The germline gives CDR1 MNHNS, CDR2 SASEGT. The CDR3 has 13 amino acids. Trimming shortened V by 7 bases and J by 5 bases, and 11 bases separated the two germline ends.

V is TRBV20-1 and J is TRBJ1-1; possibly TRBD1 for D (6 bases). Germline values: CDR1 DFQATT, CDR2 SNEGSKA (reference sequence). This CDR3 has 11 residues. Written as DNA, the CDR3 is TGCATGGGGGGCGCACTGGCTGAAGCTTTCTTT. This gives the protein CMGGALAEAFF.

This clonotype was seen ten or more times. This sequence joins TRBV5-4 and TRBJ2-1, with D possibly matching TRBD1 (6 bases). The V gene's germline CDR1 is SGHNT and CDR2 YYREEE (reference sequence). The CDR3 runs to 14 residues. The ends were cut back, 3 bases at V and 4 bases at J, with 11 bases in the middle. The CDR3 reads CASSSQGMYNEQFF. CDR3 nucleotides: TGTGCCAGCAGCTCGCAGGGGATGTACAATGAGCAGTTCTTC.

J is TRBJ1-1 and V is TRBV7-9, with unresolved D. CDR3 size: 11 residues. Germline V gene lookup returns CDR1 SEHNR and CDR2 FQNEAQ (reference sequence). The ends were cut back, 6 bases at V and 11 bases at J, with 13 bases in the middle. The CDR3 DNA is TGTGCCAGCAGGCCCGCCAATTACGCTTTCTTT. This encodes CASRPANYAFF.

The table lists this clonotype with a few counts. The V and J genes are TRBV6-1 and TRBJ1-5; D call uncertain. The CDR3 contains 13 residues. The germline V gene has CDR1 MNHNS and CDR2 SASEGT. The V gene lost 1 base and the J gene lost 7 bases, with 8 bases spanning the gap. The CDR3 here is CASSEVAPQPQHF. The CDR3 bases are TGTGCCAGCAGTGAAGTCGCTCCGCAGCCCCAGCATTTT.

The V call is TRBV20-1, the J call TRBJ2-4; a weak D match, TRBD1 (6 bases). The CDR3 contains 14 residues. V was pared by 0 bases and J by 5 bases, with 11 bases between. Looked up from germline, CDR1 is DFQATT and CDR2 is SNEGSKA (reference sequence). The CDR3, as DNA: TGCAGTGCTAGAGATCGGGACAACCAAAACATTCAGTACTTC. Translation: CSARDRDNQNIQYF.

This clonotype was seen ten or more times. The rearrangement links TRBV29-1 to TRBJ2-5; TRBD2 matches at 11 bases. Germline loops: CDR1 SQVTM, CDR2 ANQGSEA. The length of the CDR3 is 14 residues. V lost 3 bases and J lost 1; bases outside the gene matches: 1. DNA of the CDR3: TGCAGCGTTGATGGGACTAGCGGCCAAGAGACCCAGTACTTC. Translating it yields CSVDGTSGQETQYF.

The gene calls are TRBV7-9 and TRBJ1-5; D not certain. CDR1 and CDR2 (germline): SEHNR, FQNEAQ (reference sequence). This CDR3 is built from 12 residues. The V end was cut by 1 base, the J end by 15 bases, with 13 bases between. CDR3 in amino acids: CASSLEAESLHF. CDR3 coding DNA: TGTGCCAGCAGCTTAGAGGCGGAGTCCCTGCATTTT.

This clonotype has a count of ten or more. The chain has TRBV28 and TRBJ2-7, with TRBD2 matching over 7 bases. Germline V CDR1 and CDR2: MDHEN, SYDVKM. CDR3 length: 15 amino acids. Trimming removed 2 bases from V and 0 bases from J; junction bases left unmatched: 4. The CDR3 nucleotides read TGTGCCAGCAGTTTAACGGCTAGCGGCTCCTACGAGCAGTACTTC. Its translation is CASSLTASGSYEQYF.

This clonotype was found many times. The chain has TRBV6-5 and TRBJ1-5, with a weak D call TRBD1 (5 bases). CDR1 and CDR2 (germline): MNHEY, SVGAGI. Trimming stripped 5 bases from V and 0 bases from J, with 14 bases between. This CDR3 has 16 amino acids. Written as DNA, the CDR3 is TGTGCCAGCAGTCCCTCGGGGGGAAATAGCAATCAGCCCCAGCATTTT. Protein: CASSPSGGNSNQPQHF.

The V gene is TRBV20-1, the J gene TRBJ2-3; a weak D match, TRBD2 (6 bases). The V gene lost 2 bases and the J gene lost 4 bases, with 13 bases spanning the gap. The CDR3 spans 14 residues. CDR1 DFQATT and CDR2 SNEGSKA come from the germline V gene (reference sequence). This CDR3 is CSARSGVLSDTQYF. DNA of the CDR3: TGCAGTGCTAGATCGGGAGTCCTATCAGATACGCAGTATTTT.

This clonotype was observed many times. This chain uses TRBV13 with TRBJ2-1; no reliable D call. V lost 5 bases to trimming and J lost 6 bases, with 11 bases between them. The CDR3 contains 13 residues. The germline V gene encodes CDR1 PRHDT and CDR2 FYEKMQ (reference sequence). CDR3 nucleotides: TGTGCCAGCAGCCAGTTCGGCCCCAATGAGCAGTTCTTC. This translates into CASSQFGPNEQFF.

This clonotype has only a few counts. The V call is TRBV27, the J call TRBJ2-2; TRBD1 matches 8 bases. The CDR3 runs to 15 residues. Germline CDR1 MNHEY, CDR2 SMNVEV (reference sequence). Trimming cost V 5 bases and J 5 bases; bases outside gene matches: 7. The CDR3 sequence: CASSPLDRGTGELFF. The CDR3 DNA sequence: TGTGCCAGCAGTCCCCTCGACAGGGGTACCGGGGAGCTGTTTTTT.

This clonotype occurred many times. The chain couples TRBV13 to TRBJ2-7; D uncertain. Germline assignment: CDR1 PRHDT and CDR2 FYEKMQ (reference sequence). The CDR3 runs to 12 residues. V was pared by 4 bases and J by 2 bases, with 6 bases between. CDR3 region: CASSSPPYEQYF. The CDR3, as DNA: TGTGCCAGCAGCTCCCCTCCCTACGAGCAGTACTTC.

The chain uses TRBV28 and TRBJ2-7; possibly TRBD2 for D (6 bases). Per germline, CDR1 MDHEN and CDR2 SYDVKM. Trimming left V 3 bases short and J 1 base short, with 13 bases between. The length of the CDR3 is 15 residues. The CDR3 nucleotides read TGTGCCAGCAGTTTGGAGGACTACTCTTCCTACGAGCAGTACTTC. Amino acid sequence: CASSLEDYSSYEQYF.

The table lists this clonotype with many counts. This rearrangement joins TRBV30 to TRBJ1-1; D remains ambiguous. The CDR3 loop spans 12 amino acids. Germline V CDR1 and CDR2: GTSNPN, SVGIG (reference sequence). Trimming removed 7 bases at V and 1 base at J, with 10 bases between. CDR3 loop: CAYGMGNTEAFF. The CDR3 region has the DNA TGTGCCTATGGGATGGGGAACACTGAAGCTTTCTTT.

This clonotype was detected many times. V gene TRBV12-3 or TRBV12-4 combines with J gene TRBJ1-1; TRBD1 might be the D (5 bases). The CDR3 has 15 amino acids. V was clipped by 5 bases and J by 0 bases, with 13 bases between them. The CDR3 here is CASSPRGVMNTEAFF. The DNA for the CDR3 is TGTGCCAGCAGTCCTCGGGGGGTTATGAACACTGAAGCTTTCTTT.

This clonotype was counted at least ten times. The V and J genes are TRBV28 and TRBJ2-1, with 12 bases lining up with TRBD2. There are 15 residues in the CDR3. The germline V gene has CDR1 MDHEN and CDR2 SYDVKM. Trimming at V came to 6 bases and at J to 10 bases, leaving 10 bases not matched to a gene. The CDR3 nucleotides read TGTGCCAGCAGCCTATCTAGCGGGAGGGCAAGGGAGCAGTTCTTC. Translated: CASSLSSGRAREQFF.

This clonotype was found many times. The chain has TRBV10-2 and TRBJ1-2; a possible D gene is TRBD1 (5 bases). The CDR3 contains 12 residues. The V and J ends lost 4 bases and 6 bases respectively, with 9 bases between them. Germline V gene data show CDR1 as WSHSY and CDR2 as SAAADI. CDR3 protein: CASSGTHDGYTF. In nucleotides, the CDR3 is TGCGCCAGCAGTGGGACACATGATGGCTACACCTTC.

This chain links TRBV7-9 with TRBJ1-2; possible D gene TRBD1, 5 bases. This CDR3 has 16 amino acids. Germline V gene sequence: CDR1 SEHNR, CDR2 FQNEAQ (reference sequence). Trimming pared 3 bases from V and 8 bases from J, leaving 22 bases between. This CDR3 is CASSFPPQVTHLGYTF. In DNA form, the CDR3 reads TGTGCCAGCAGCTTTCCACCACAGGTTACCCATCTCGGCTACACCTTC.

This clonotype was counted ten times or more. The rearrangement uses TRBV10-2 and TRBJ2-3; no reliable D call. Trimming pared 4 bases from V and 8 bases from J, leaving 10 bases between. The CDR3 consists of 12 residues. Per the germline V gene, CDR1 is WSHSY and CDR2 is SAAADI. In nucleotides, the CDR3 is TGCGCCAGCAGTGTAGCCGTGATTACGCAGTATTTT. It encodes CASSVAVITQYF.

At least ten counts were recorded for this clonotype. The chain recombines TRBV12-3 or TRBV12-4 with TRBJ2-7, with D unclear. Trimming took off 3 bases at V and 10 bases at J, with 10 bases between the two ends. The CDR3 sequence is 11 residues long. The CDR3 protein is CASSFSADQYF. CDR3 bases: TGTGCCAGCAGTTTTTCGGCAGACCAGTACTTC.

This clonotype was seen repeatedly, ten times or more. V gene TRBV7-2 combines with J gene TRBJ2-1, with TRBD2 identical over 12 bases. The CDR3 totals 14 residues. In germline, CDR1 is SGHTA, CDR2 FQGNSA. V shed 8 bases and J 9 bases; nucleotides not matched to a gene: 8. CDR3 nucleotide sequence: TGTGCCAGCCAAGCTAGCGGGGGGGTAGGTGAGCAGTTCTTC. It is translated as CASQASGGVGEQFF.

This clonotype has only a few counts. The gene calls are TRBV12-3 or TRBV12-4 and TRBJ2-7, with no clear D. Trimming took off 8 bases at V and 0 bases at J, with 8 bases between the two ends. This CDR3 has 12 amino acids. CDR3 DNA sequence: TGTGCCAGCTGTGTTATCTCCTACGAGCAGTACTTC. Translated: CASCVISYEQYF.

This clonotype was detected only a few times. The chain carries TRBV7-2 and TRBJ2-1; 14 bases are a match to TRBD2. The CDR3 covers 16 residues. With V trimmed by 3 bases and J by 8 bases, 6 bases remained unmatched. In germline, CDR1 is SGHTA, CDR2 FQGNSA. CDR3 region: CASSFRRLAGGHEQFF. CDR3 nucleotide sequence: TGTGCCAGCAGCTTTCGGCGACTAGCGGGAGGGCATGAGCAGTTCTTC.